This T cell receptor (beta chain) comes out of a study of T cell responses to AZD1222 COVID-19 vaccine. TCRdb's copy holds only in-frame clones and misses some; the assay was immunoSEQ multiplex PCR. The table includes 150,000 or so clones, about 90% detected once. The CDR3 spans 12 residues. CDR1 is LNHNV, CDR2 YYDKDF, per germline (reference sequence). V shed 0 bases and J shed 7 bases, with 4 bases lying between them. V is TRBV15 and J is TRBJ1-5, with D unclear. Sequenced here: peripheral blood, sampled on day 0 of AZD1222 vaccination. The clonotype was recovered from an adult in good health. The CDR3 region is CATSRDRQPQHF. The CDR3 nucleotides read TGTGCCACCAGCAGAGATCGGCAGCCCCAGCATTTT.